Following are 23 T cell receptor beta chains from one sample sequenced in a study of spatial heterogeneity in lung cancer. The time point is: sample taken at primary tumor resection. Whole RNA came from tumor, nontumor lung or frozen PBMC and was sequenced without being sorted. A single record per CDR3 protein comes from TCRdb applying MiXCR to the 5' RACE reads. This sample has 75,000 to 85,000 distinct CDR3 sequences, with approximately 20% found just once. Specimen: PBMCs, collected at surgery. Receptors were obtained from a male donor with early-stage non-small cell lung cancer.

In this sample, this clonotype turned up a few times. The gene calls are TRBV5-1 and TRBJ2-5, with no clear D. V shed 3 bases and J shed 1 base, with 16 bases lying between them. The CDR3 covers 16 residues. Germline V gene data show CDR1 as SGHRS and CDR2 as YFSETQ. CDR3: CASSYEEQNPQETQYF. In nucleotides, the CDR3 is TGCGCCAGCAGCTATGAGGAACAGAATCCCCAAGAGACCCAGTACTTC.

V gene TRBV20-1 combines with J gene TRBJ2-1; TRBD1 might be the D (5 bases). CDR1 is DFQATT, CDR2 SNEGSKA, per germline (reference sequence). CDR3 size: 13 residues. V was cut by 6 bases and J by 5 bases, with 14 bases left in between. The CDR3 sequence: CSAGAARDNEQFF. CDR3 DNA: TGCAGTGCAGGGGCGGCCCGGGACAATGAGCAGTTCTTC.

This clonotype was seen ten or more times. This chain joins TRBV7-8 and TRBJ2-3; a weak D match, TRBD1 (6 bases). Germline assignment: CDR1 SGHVS and CDR2 FQNEAQ. V was pared by 6 bases and J by 5 bases, with 24 bases between. The CDR3 extends over 17 amino acids. Here the CDR3 reads CASSSDRTARREDTQYF. CDR3 in DNA: TGTGCCAGCAGTTCCGACCGGACAGCCCGAAGGGAAGATACGCAGTATTTT.

This clonotype was recorded a few times. The rearrangement uses TRBV27 and TRBJ2-1; 10 bases are a match to TRBD2. Germline trimming cut 5 bases from V and 2 bases from J; bases unmatched to any gene: 3. Germline V CDR1 and CDR2: MNHEY, SMNVEV (reference sequence). This CDR3 comprises 15 residues. CDR3 protein: CASSPLAGAYNEQFF. Written as DNA, the CDR3 is TGTGCCAGCAGTCCTCTAGCGGGGGCCTACAATGAGCAGTTCTTC.

This clonotype was counted a few times. V usage is TRBV6-1 and J usage is TRBJ2-7; TRBD2 matches 8 bases. CDR3 size: 14 residues. Germline CDR1 and CDR2: MNHNS and SASEGT. V dropped 7 bases and J dropped 4; count of bases not matched to a gene: 9. Here the CDR3 reads CASNPDSGAYEQYF. CDR3 coding DNA: TGTGCCAGCAATCCGGATAGCGGGGCGTACGAGCAGTACTTC.

J is TRBJ2-6 and V is TRBV12-3 or TRBV12-4, with D maybe TRBD1 (6 bases). This CDR3 comprises 16 residues. Trimming stripped 6 bases from V and 3 bases from J, with 15 bases between. CDR3 sequence reads: CASSPRGSGGANVLTF. For the CDR3, the DNA is TGTGCCAGCAGCCCCAGGGGCTCGGGTGGGGCCAACGTCCTGACTTTC.

This rearrangement joins TRBV12-3 or TRBV12-4 to TRBJ1-5; D remains unclear. Trimming pared 5 bases from V and 5 bases from J, leaving 13 bases between. The length of the CDR3 is 14 residues. This CDR3 reads CASSSSRSYQPQHF. CDR3 coding DNA: TGTGCCAGCAGTAGCTCACGATCATATCAGCCCCAGCATTTT.

The chain links TRBV29-1 to TRBJ2-3, with 8 bases that match TRBD2. CDR1 and CDR2 (germline): SQVTM, ANQGSEA. This CDR3 region has 14 residues. The V and J ends lost 5 bases and 0 bases, in that order; junction bases with no gene match: 4. The CDR3 bases are TGCAGCGTTACTAGCGGAACTAGCACAGATACGCAGTATTTT. It translates to CSVTSGTSTDTQYF.

This clonotype came up many times. The chain employs TRBV5-1 and TRBJ2-7, with unresolved D. V was clipped by 0 bases and J by 0 bases, with 13 bases between them. The CDR3 is 16 residues long. CDR1 is SGHRS and CDR2 is YFSETQ in the germline V gene. The CDR3: CASSLDTRLSSYEQYF. The CDR3 DNA sequence: TGCGCCAGCAGCTTGGATACGCGTCTAAGCTCCTACGAGCAGTACTTC.

Only a few counts were recorded for this clonotype. The rearrangement joins TRBV9 to TRBJ2-3, with D possibly being TRBD2 (6 bases). The V end lost 5 bases, the J end lost 2 bases, and 24 bases lay between the germline ends. CDR3 length equals 18 residues. Per germline, CDR1 SGDLS and CDR2 YYNGEE. CDR3 DNA: TGTGCCAGCAGTGAAACCCAACTAGTGGGACTTCACACAGATACGCAGTATTTT. As protein: CASSETQLVGLHTDTQYF.

This clonotype has a handful of counts. The chain combines TRBV29-1 with TRBJ1-2; D remains ambiguous. Trimming took 2 bases from V and 4 from J, leaving 14 bases between them. This CDR3 comprises 14 residues. The V gene's germline CDR1 is SQVTM and CDR2 ANQGSEA. CDR3 sequence (DNA): TGCAGCGTTGAATCGCCAGGAAATATCTATGGCTACACCTTC. Amino acids: CSVESPGNIYGYTF.

The chain has TRBV19 and TRBJ2-2; TRBD1 might be the D (6 bases). The CDR3 is made up of 14 amino acids. Deletions cut 7 bases from V and 5 bases from J, with 14 bases between. Germline V CDR1 and CDR2: LNHDA, SQIVND (reference sequence). This chain's CDR3 is CASTDSQLTGELFF. The CDR3 DNA reads as TGTGCCAGTACGGACAGTCAACTTACCGGGGAGCTGTTTTTT.

There are a few counts of this clonotype. The chain uses TRBV27 and TRBJ2-5, with 7 bases fitting TRBD2. CDR1 and CDR2 from the germline V gene are MNHEY and SMNVEV (reference sequence). The V segment lost 6 bases and the J segment 1 base; nucleotides outside the gene matches: 8. The CDR3 sequence is 15 residues long. The CDR3 reads CASSPIGLVQETQYF. CDR3 nucleotides: TGTGCCAGCAGCCCTATTGGACTAGTCCAAGAGACCCAGTACTTC.

This clonotype was observed a few times. This rearrangement joins TRBV2 to TRBJ2-4; D possibly corresponds to TRBD2 (5 bases). There are 16 residues in the CDR3. Trimming shortened V by 1 base and J by 1 base, and 11 bases separated the two germline ends. In germline, CDR1 is SNHLY, CDR2 FYNNEI. The CDR3, as DNA: TGTGCCAGCAGTGAAGGGCGGGTGAGGGCCAAAAACATTCAGTACTTC. Translated: CASSEGRVRAKNIQYF.

The CDR3 is CASSFSGRLAETQYF. The CDR3 DNA reads as TGTGCCAGCAGCTTCTCGGGACGCCTGGCGGAGACCCAGTACTTC. The chain links TRBV7-8 to TRBJ2-5; D tentatively reads TRBD1 or TRBD2 (5 bases each). With 3 bases removed from V and 5 bases from J, the gap between germline ends came to 16 bases. The CDR3 has 15 residues. Germline CDR1 reads SGHVS; CDR2 reads FQNEAQ. Full variable domain (rest looked up from reference TRBV7-8 and TRBJ2-5): GAGVSQSPRYKVAKRGQDVALRCDPISGHVSLFWYQQALGQGPEFLTYFQNEAQLDKSGLPSDRFFAERPEGSVSTLKIQRTQQEDSAVYLCASSFSGRLAETQYFGPGTRLLVL.

The chain uses TRBV10-3 and TRBJ1-2; the D is unclear. V lost 9 bases to trimming and J lost 3 bases, with 11 bases between them. From germline, CDR1 is ENHRY and CDR2 SYGVKD. This CDR3 is 12 amino acids long. The CDR3 bases are TGTGCCATAAGGACCGCGGACTATGGCTACACCTTC. Its protein is CAIRTADYGYTF.

This clonotype was found a few times. The chain recombines TRBV7-8 with TRBJ2-3; D ambiguous. Per germline, CDR1 SGHVS and CDR2 FQNEAQ. Trimming removed 5 bases from V and 3 bases from J, with 6 bases in between. This CDR3 has 12 amino acids. CDR3 in DNA: TGTGCCAGCAGCGAGTCTACAGATACGCAGTATTTT. Protein sequence: CASSESTDTQYF.

This clonotype was found many times. The chain combines TRBV4-3 with TRBJ2-3, with 8 bases lining up with TRBD2. Germline-derived CDR1 and CDR2 are LGHNA and YSLEER. This CDR3 has 17 residues. V dropped 0 bases and J dropped 1; count of bases not matched to a gene: 6. CDR3 amino acids: CASSQDIRGGGTDTQYF. The CDR3 nucleotides read TGCGCCAGCAGCCAAGATATCCGGGGGGGAGGCACAGATACGCAGTATTTT.

The chain couples TRBV3-1 to TRBJ2-6; D unclear. Germline V gives CDR1 LGHDT, CDR2 YNNKEL (reference sequence). V was pared by 3 bases and J by 1 base, with 19 bases between. This CDR3 has 19 amino acids. CDR3 nucleotides: TGTGCCAGCAGCCAGCTTCCCGGGCGAGATACTTCTGGGGCCAACGTCCTGACTTTC. It codes for CASSQLPGRDTSGANVLTF.

Many counts were recorded for this clonotype. This rearrangement joins TRBV5-5 to TRBJ1-4, with no clear D. The germline CDR1 and CDR2 sequences are SGHKS and YYEKEE (reference sequence). The length of the CDR3 is 14 residues. Trimming left V 2 bases short and J 0 bases short, with 5 bases between. The CDR3 region is CASSLTPTNEKLFF. CDR3 sequence (DNA): TGTGCCAGCAGCTTAACCCCAACTAATGAAAAACTGTTTTTT.

The chain combines TRBV20-1 with TRBJ1-1; D ambiguous. The CDR3 contains 14 residues. The ends were cut back, 0 bases at V and 4 bases at J, with 12 bases in the middle. Germline V lookup: CDR1 DFQATT, CDR2 SNEGSKA (reference sequence). CDR3 coding DNA: TGCAGTGCTAGAGAGGTCGGGAAATCCACTGAAGCTTTCTTT. Its protein is CSAREVGKSTEAFF.

This clonotype came up a few times. The V call is TRBV11-2, the J call TRBJ2-1; a weak D match, TRBD2 (5 bases). CDR1 is SGHAT, CDR2 FQNNGV, per germline. Trimming cost V 0 bases and J 7 bases, with 19 bases left between them. CDR3 size: 17 residues. The CDR3 is CASSLEIGGSFDNEQFF. The CDR3 coding sequence is TGTGCCAGCAGCTTAGAAATTGGTGGGAGCTTCGATAATGAGCAGTTCTTC.

The chain joins TRBV7-9 to TRBJ1-1; D may be TRBD1 (6 bases). Trimming stripped 5 bases from V and 2 bases from J, with 12 bases between. Germline-derived CDR1 and CDR2 are SEHNR and FQNEAQ (reference sequence). The CDR3 has 14 amino acids. Written as DNA, the CDR3 is TGTGCCAGCAGCGTTACAGGGCCCAACACTGAAGCTTTCTTT. Its translation: CASSVTGPNTEAFF.